The rows below give T cell receptor beta chains drawn from one sample of a study of identical twins. TCRdb itself ran the 5' RACE reads through MiXCR, one entry per CDR3 protein. This table holds 600,000 to 800,000 distinct CDR3 sequences, 21% found once. These sequences were also reported in another study, on T cells expressing NK-cell markers.

The source material was PBMCs. Every receptor here comes from a woman younger than 30 in good health. The CDR3 runs from the conserved cysteine through the conserved F or W.

CDR3aa,v_gene
CASVSVKYTEAFF,TRBV6-1
CASSQYLSPNYGYTF,TRBV4-3
CASSRTSGPYNEQFF,TRBV7-6
CASSPGQGPNEQFF,TRBV7-6
CASTEGGSGRAYEQYF,TRBV12-3/TRBV12-4
CAWCRDGFTDTQYF,TRBV30
CASSDGGHEQYF,TRBV27
CASSYPDTTF,TRBV12-3/TRBV12-4
CASSFIWEAFF,TRBV7-2
CASTFRETQYF,TRBV13
CASSPEGERPQHF,TRBV9
CASLIVGSNNEQFF,TRBV7-6
CASSSTPARRYNEQFF,TRBV7-8
CATSDPRRSIDEQFF,TRBV24-1
CASRSNMYGYTF,TRBV2
CASSVEGGSNQPQHF,TRBV9
CSAEPMSGRSNEQFF,TRBV20-1
CASSLDASGANVLTF,TRBV5-1
CASRPSAPSYEQYF,TRBV10-2
CAISNTYNTGELFF,TRBV10-3
CASSLRGLASSYNEQFF,TRBV9
CASSPRVDTQDEQFF,TRBV9
CASSRGGFGYEQYF,TRBV7-9
CASSPHLNTEAFF,TRBV12-3/TRBV12-4
CASVGNEQFF,TRBV12-5
CACNILGFGSPLHF,TRBV12-3/TRBV12-4
CAISRQGLAVIETQYF,TRBV10-3
CASSLILAGMDTQYF,TRBV7-2
CASTLIAAGELFF,TRBV6-2/TRBV6-3
CASSASGSGANVLTF,TRBV9
CASSLGPDRDTQYF,TRBV5-1
CASREDMNTEAFF,TRBV6-1
CASSISLTSGGYEQYF,TRBV19
CASSLGQHYEQYF,TRBV3-1
CASSATGGDSGNTIYF,TRBV5-1
CSALGRGTSGRYEQYF,TRBV20-1
CASSQDLVGAGGTYEQYF,TRBV4-3